What follows are 5 T cell receptor beta chains derived from one specimen sequenced in a study of beta chain features in type 1 diabetes. Overall study findings and caveats: Type 1 diabetes patients had moderately but significantly shorter TCRB CDR3s in all four CD4+ subsets.

Isolated RNA was reverse transcribed in full, so expressed TCRB transcripts were sequenced. Profiling relied on immunoSEQ multiplex PCR, and the TCRdb table lists in-frame clones only, not all of them. This table has 640,000 or so clones, 13% appearing once. These receptors lack a known antigen. Sequencing was performed on naive CD4+ T cells from blood. Receptors were obtained from a man aged 18-30 years with type 1 diabetes.

This clone appeared a few times. J is TRBJ2-1 and V is TRBV25-1; D gene ambiguous. V shed 0 bases and J shed 9 bases, with 9 bases lying between them. In germline, CDR1 is MGHDK, CDR2 SYGVNS. The CDR3 is made up of 13 amino acids. The CDR3 bases are TGTGCCAGCAGTGAATACCCCAGGCCTGAGCAGTTCTTC. Translation gives CASSEYPRPEQFF.

This chain joins TRBV5-1 and TRBJ2-2; weak D call: TRBD2 (5 bases). This CDR3 has 15 amino acids. V was trimmed by 7 bases and J by 4 bases, leaving 17 bases between them. The germline gives CDR1 SGHRS, CDR2 YFSETQ. DNA of the CDR3: TGCGCCAGCGTCTTAGGGAGCCTAGGCACCGGGGAGCTGTTTTTT. Amino acid sequence: CASVLGSLGTGELFF.

This chain links TRBV5-1 with TRBJ1-2; D remains ambiguous. Germline values: CDR1 SGHRS, CDR2 YFSETQ. Deletions cut 0 bases from V and 8 bases from J, with 11 bases between. This CDR3 region has 13 residues. As DNA, the CDR3 is TGCGCCAGCAGCTTGGTCGAGTCTCAGGGCTACACCTTC. Translated: CASSLVESQGYTF.

This clone was counted only a few times. The chain carries TRBV21-1 and TRBJ1-6; TRBD1 is the table's D call, not checked against the DNA. TRBV21-1 is designated a pseudogene. This CDR3 contains 13 residues. CDR3 sequence reads: CASSARGDSPLHF. For the CDR3, the DNA is TGTGCCAGCAGCGCCAGGGGTGATTCACCCCTCCACTTT.

This clone has only a few counts. J is TRBJ2-7 and V is TRBV7-2; D might be TRBD1 (5 bases). Trimming left V 2 bases short and J 0 bases short, with 8 bases between. The germline V gene has CDR1 SGHTA and CDR2 FQGNSA. The CDR3 totals 14 residues. As DNA, the CDR3 is TGTGCCAGCAGCTTAATGACAGCCTCCTACGAGCAGTACTTC. Translating it yields CASSLMTASYEQYF.